The entry that follows covers one T cell receptor beta chain sequence. Germline CDR1 SSHAT, CDR2 FNYEAQ (reference sequence). The CDR3 has 15 amino acids. V dropped 5 bases and J dropped 3; count of bases not matched to a gene: 9. Per the authors' pipeline: By means of reference gene primer amplification, nucleated cell counts were estimated. Clones were read by immunoSEQ multiplex PCR, and TCRdb kept only the in-frame ones, dropping some. V, J and clone size derive from that table, while D and trimming were established from the DNA sequence. The table lists around 340,000 clones, about 86% of them singletons. These data come from a study of blood T cell repertoires in COVID-19. The wider study: T cells, B-cell-depleted T cells, or PBMCs supplied cDNA or gDNA.

Sequenced material: peripheral blood. This chain joins TRBV7-7 and TRBJ2-7; TRBD1 aligns across 8 bases. The clonotype originates from a man aged 25-45 years with active or convalescent COVID-19. The CDR3 nucleotides are TGTGCCAGCAGCCAGGACAGGGCGGACTGCTACGAGCAGTACTTC. This codes for CASSQDRADCYEQYF.